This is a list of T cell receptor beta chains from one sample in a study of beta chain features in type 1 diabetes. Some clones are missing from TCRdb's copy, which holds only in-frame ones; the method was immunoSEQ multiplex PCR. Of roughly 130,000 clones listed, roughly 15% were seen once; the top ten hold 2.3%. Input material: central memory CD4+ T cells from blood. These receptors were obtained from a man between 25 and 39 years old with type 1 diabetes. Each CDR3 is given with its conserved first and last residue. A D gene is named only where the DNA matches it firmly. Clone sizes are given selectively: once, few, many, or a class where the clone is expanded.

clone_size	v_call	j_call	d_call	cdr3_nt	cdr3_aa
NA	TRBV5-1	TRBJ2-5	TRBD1	TGCGCCAGCAGAGGACAGGGGGAAGAGACCCAGTACTTC	CASRGQGEETQYF
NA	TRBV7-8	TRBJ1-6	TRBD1	TGTGCCAGCAGCCCTACGGGACAGGGTTCTTCACCCCTCCACTTT	CASSPTGQGSSPLHF
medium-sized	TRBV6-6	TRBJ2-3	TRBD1	TGTGCCAGCAGTTACGCAGGGGGCGTGAAAGATACGCAGTATTTT	CASSYAGGVKDTQYF
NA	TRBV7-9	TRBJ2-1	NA	TGTGCCAGCAGCGCTAACAAGTACAATGAGCAGTTCTTC	CASSANKYNEQFF
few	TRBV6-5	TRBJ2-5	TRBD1	TGTGCCAGCAGCACCGGGACAGCGTACCAAGAGACCCAGTACTTC	CASSTGTAYQETQYF
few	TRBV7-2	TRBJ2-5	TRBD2	TGTGCCAGCAGCTCGGGGACTAGCGGGGTAGGCCAGTACTTC	CASSSGTSGVGQYF
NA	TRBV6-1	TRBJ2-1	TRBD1	TGTGCCAGCAGACGGACAGGGAGAAATGAGCAGTTCTTC	CASRRTGRNEQFF
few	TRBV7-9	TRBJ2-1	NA	TGTGCCAGCAGCCCCATGAGCTCCTACAATGAGCAGTTCTTC	CASSPMSSYNEQFF
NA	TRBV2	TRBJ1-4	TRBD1	TGTGCCAGCAGGGGACAGTATGAAAAACTGTTTTTT	CASRGQYEKLFF
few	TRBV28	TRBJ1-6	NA	TGTGCCAGCAGTTCTGGCGGGGGCCTGGGGAATTCACCCCTCCACTTT	CASSSGGGLGNSPLHF
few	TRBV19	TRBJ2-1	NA	TGTGCCAGTAGTTTCTCGACAGAGCCCTACAATGAGCAGTTCTTC	CASSFSTEPYNEQFF
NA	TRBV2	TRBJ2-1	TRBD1	TGTGTTACAAAAATACAGGGACAGGGTGTGTATGAGCAGTTCTTC	CVTKIQGQGVYEQFF
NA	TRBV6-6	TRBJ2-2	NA	TGTGCCAGCAGTTACTCCGGGACACCAGGCACCGGGGAGCTGTTTTTT	CASSYSGTPGTGELFF
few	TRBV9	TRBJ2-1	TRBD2	TGTGCCAGCAGCGTGGGACTAAACAATGAGCAGTTCTTC	CASSVGLNNEQFF
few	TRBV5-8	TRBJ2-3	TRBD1	TGTGCCAGCAGCTCTCGACAGGGGAGCACAGATACGCAGTATTTT	CASSSRQGSTDTQYF
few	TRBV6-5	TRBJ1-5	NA	TGTGCCAGCAGTCGCGAGGCGAGCAATCAGCCCCAGCATTTT	CASSREASNQPQHF